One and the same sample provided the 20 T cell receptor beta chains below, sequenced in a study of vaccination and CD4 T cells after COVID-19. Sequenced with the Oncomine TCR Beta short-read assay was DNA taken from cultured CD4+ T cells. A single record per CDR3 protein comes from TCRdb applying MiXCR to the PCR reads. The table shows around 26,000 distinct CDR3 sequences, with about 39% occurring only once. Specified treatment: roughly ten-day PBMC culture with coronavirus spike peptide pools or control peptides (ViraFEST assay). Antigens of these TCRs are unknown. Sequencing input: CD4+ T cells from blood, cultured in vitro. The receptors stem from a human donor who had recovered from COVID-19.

The CDR3 spells CASTEDRANTEAFF. In DNA form, the CDR3 reads TGTGCCAGCACCGAGGACAGGGCGAACACTGAAGCTTTCTTT. The V call is TRBV6-2 or TRBV6-3, the J call TRBJ1-1; TRBD1 matches at 8 bases. The CDR3 totals 14 residues. Germline trimming cut 7 bases from V and 1 base from J; bases unmatched to any gene: 5. The germline V gene encodes CDR1 MNHEY and CDR2 SVGEGT.

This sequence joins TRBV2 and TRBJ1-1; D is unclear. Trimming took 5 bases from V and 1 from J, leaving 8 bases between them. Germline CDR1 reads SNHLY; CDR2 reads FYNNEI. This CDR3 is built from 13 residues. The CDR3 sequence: CASSPYSNTEAFF. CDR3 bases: TGTGCCAGCAGTCCCTACTCGAACACTGAAGCTTTCTTT. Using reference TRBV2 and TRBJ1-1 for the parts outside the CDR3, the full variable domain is EPEVTQTPSHQVTQMGQEVILRCVPISNHLYFYWYRQILGQKVEFLVSFYNNEISEKSEIFDDQFSVERPDGSNFTLKIRSTKLEDSAMYFCASSPYSNTEAFFGQGTRLTVV.

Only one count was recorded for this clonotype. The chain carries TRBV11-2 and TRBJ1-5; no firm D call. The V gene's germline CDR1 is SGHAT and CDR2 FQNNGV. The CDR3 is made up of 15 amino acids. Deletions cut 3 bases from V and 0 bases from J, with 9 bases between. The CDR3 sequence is CASSLDGLSNQPQHF. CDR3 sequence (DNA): TGTGCCAGCAGCTTGGACGGCCTTAGCAATCAGCCCCAGCATTTT. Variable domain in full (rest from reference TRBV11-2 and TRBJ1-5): EAGVAQSPRYKIIEKRQSVAFWCNPISGHATLYWYQQILGQGPKLLIQFQNNGVVDDSQLPKDRFSAERLKGVDSTLKIQPAKLEDSAVYLCASSLDGLSNQPQHFGDGTRLSIL.

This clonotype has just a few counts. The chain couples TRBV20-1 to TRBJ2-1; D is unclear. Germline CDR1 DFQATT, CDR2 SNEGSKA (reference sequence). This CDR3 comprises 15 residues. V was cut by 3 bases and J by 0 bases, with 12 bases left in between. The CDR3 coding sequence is TGCAGTGCTAGGATCCCTAGGAGCTCCTACAATGAGCAGTTCTTC. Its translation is CSARIPRSSYNEQFF.

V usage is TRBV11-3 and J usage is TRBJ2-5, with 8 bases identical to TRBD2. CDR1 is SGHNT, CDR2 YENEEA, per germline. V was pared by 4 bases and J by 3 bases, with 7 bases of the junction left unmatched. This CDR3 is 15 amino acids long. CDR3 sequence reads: CASSYDGGGKETQYF. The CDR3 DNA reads TGTGCCAGCAGCTACGACGGCGGGGGGAAAGAGACCCAGTACTTC.

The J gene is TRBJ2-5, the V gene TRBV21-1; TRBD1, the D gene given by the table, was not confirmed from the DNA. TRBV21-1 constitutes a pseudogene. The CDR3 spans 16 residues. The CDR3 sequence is CASSKAPGERQETQYF. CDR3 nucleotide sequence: TGTGCCAGCAGCAAAGCACCAGGGGAGAGGCAAGAGACCCAGTACTTC.

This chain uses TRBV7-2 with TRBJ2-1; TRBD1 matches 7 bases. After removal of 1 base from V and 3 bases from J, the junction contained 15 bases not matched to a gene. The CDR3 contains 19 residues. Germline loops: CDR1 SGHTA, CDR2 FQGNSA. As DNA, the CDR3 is TGTGCCAGCAGCTTAGTGTCGGGTACCGGGACAGCCCTCTACAATGAGCAGTTCTTC. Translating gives CASSLVSGTGTALYNEQFF. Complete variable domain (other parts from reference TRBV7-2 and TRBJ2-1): GAGVSQSPSNKVTEKGKDVELRCDPISGHTALYWYRQSLGQGLEFLIYFQGNSAPDKSGLPSDRFSAERTGGSVSTLTIQRTQQEDSAVYLCASSLVSGTGTALYNEQFFGPGTRLTVL.

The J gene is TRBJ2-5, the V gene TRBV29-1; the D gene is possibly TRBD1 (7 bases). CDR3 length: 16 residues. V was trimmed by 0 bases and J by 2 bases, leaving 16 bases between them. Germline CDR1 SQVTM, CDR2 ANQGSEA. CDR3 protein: CSVEEYRGLRQETQYF. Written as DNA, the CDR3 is TGCAGCGTTGAAGAATACAGGGGACTTCGGCAAGAGACCCAGTACTTC.

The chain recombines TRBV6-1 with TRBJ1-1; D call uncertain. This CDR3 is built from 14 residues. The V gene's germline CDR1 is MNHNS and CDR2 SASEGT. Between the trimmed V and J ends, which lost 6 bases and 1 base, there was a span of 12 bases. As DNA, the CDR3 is TGTGCCAGCAGGGCGGAGAGTTCGAACACTGAAGCTTTCTTT. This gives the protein CASRAESSNTEAFF.

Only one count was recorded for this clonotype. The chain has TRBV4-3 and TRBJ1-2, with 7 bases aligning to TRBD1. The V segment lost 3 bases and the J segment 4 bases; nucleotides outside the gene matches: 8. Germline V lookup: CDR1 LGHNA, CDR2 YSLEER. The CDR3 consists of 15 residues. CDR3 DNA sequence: TGCGCCAGCAGCCAGGAAGGGGGCGCAGGCTATGGCTACACCTTC. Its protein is CASSQEGGAGYGYTF.

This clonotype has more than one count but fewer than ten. Here the CDR3 reads CASSYTLPQNTGELFF. DNA for the CDR3: TGTGCCAGCAGTTACACGCTTCCTCAGAACACCGGGGAGCTGTTTTTT. The chain joins TRBV6-5 to TRBJ2-2; D gene ambiguous. The CDR3 runs 16 residues. Trimming removed 2 bases from V and 1 base from J, with 11 bases in between. CDR1 is MNHEY and CDR2 is SVGAGI in the germline V gene.

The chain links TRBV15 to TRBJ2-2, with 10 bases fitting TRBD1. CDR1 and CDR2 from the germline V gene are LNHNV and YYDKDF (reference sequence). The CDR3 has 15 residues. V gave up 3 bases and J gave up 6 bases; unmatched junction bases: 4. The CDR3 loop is CATSRRQGAAGELFF. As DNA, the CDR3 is TGTGCCACCAGCAGGAGACAGGGGGCCGCCGGGGAGCTGTTTTTT.

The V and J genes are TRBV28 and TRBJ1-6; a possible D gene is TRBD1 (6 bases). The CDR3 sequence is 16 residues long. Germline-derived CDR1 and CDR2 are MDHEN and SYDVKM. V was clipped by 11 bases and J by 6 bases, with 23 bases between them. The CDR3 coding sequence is TGTGCCTCCCGAGGTGGGACACCCTATATTAATTCACCCCTCCACTTT. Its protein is CASRGGTPYINSPLHF.

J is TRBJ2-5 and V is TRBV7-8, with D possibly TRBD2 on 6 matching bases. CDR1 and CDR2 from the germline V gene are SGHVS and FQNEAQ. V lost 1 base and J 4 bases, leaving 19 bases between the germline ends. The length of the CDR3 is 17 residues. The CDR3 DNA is TGTGCCAGCAGCTTAGGGCGGGCTGGGGGGAGTGGAGAGACCCAGTACTTC. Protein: CASSLGRAGGSGETQYF.

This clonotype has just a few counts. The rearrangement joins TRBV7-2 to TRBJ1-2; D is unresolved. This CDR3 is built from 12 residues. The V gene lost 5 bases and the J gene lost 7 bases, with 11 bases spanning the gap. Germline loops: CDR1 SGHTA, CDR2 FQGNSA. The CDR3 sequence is CASSRTATGYTF. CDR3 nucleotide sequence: TGTGCCAGCAGCCGTACAGCTACTGGCTACACCTTC.

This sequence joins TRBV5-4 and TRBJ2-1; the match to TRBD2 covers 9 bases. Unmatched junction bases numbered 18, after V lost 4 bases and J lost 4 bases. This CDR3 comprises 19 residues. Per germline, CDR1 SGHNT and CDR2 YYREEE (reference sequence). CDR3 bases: TGTGCCAGCAGCGCTGCCGCGGGGGCTAGCGGGACCGCATACAATGAGCAGTTCTTC. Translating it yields CASSAAAGASGTAYNEQFF.

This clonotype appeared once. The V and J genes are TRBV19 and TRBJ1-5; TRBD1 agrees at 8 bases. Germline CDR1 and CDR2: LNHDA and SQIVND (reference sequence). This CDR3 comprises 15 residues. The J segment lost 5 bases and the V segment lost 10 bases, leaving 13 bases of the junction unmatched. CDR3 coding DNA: TGTGCCACAAAAACGCAGACAGGGGTGGATCAGCCCCAGCATTTT. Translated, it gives CATKTQTGVDQPQHF. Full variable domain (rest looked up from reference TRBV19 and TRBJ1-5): DGGITQSPKYLFRKEGQNVTLSCEQNLNHDAMYWYRQDPGQGLRLIYYSQIVNDFQKGDIAEGYSVSREKKESFPLTVTSAQKNPTAFYLCATKTQTGVDQPQHFGDGTRLSIL.

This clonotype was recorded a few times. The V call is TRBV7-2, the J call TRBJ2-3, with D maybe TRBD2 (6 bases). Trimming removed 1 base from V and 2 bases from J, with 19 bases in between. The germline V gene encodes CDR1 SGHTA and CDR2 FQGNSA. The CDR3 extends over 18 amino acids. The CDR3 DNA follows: TGTGCCAGCAGCTTAGAAATGACTAGGGCCCTAGTCACAGATACGCAGTATTTT. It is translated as CASSLEMTRALVTDTQYF.

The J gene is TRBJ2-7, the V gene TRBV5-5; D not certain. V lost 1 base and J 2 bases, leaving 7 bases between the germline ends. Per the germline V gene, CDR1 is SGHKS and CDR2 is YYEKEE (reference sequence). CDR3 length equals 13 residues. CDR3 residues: CASSLIGAYEQYF. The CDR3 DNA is TGTGCCAGCAGCTTGATTGGGGCCTACGAGCAGTACTTC.

The CDR3 DNA reads as TGCAGTGCTAGTCGGGGAAGGGCAGGGAGTGGAGTAACTGAAGCTTTCTTT. Its protein product is CSASRGRAGSGVTEAFF. The chain employs TRBV20-1 and TRBJ1-1; the D gene is possibly TRBD1 (5 bases). This CDR3 region has 17 residues. V was trimmed by 3 bases and J by 5 bases, leaving 25 bases between them. CDR1 DFQATT and CDR2 SNEGSKA come from the germline V gene (reference sequence).